The rows below give T cell receptor beta chains drawn from one sample of a study of T cell changes during pregnancy in multiple sclerosis. Assay used: immunoSEQ multiplex PCR; TCRdb lists only in-frame clones, some missing. The sample holds fewer than 40,000 clones, around 92% seen once. Here the sequenced sample was CD8+ T cells from peripheral blood mononuclear cells, taken after pregnancy. The receptors stem from a female donor with multiple sclerosis, enrolled in a pregnancy study. The CDR3 runs from the conserved cysteine through the conserved F or W. The order of the fields is V gene, clone size, J gene, D gene, CDR3 DNA, CDR3 protein. A D gene is named only where the DNA matches it firmly. Clone size, where shown, is once, few, many, or a class for clones that have expanded.

TRBV7-8	.	TRBJ2-7	.	TGTGCCAGCAGCTTAAGGACGGCAGGGGGGTACGAGCAGTACTTC	CASSLRTAGGYEQYF
TRBV29-1	.	TRBJ2-1	.	TGCAGGCGGGACCCCTCCTACAATGAGCAGTTCTTC	CRRDPSYNEQFF
TRBV28	.	TRBJ1-4	.	TGTGCCAGCAGACTCCCCGGGGGGACCAGTCCCACTAATGAAAAACTGTTTTTT	CASRLPGGTSPTNEKLFF
TRBV7-9	.	TRBJ2-1	TRBD2	TGTGCCAGCAGCGCCTCCGGGACTAGCGGATACAATGAGCAGTTCTTC	CASSASGTSGYNEQFF
TRBV30	.	TRBJ1-5	.	TGTGCCTGGAGCCTCTGGGAGGTCAAACAGCCCCAGCATTTT	CAWSLWEVKQPQHF
TRBV7-8	.	TRBJ2-5	TRBD2	TGTGCCAGCAGCCTTAGCGGGGGGGCCCGTGAGACCCAGTACTTC	CASSLSGGARETQYF
TRBV7-8	.	TRBJ1-5	.	TGTGCCAGCAGCTTAGCCACGGCCGCCGGGGGCAATCAGCCCCAGCATTTT	CASSLATAAGGNQPQHF
TRBV9	.	TRBJ2-1	.	TGTGCCAGCAGCGCCAGTAGAGGATGGGTCTCCTACAATGAGCAGTTCTTC	CASSASRGWVSYNEQFF
TRBV7-8	.	TRBJ1-3	.	TGTGCCAGCAGCCTTACAGACACTCGCCATTCTGGAAACACCATATATTTT	CASSLTDTRHSGNTIYF
TRBV6-4	few	TRBJ2-1	TRBD2	TGTGCCAGCAGTGACTCGGCGGGAGGGCCTCAGGATGAGCAGTTCTTC	CASSDSAGGPQDEQFF